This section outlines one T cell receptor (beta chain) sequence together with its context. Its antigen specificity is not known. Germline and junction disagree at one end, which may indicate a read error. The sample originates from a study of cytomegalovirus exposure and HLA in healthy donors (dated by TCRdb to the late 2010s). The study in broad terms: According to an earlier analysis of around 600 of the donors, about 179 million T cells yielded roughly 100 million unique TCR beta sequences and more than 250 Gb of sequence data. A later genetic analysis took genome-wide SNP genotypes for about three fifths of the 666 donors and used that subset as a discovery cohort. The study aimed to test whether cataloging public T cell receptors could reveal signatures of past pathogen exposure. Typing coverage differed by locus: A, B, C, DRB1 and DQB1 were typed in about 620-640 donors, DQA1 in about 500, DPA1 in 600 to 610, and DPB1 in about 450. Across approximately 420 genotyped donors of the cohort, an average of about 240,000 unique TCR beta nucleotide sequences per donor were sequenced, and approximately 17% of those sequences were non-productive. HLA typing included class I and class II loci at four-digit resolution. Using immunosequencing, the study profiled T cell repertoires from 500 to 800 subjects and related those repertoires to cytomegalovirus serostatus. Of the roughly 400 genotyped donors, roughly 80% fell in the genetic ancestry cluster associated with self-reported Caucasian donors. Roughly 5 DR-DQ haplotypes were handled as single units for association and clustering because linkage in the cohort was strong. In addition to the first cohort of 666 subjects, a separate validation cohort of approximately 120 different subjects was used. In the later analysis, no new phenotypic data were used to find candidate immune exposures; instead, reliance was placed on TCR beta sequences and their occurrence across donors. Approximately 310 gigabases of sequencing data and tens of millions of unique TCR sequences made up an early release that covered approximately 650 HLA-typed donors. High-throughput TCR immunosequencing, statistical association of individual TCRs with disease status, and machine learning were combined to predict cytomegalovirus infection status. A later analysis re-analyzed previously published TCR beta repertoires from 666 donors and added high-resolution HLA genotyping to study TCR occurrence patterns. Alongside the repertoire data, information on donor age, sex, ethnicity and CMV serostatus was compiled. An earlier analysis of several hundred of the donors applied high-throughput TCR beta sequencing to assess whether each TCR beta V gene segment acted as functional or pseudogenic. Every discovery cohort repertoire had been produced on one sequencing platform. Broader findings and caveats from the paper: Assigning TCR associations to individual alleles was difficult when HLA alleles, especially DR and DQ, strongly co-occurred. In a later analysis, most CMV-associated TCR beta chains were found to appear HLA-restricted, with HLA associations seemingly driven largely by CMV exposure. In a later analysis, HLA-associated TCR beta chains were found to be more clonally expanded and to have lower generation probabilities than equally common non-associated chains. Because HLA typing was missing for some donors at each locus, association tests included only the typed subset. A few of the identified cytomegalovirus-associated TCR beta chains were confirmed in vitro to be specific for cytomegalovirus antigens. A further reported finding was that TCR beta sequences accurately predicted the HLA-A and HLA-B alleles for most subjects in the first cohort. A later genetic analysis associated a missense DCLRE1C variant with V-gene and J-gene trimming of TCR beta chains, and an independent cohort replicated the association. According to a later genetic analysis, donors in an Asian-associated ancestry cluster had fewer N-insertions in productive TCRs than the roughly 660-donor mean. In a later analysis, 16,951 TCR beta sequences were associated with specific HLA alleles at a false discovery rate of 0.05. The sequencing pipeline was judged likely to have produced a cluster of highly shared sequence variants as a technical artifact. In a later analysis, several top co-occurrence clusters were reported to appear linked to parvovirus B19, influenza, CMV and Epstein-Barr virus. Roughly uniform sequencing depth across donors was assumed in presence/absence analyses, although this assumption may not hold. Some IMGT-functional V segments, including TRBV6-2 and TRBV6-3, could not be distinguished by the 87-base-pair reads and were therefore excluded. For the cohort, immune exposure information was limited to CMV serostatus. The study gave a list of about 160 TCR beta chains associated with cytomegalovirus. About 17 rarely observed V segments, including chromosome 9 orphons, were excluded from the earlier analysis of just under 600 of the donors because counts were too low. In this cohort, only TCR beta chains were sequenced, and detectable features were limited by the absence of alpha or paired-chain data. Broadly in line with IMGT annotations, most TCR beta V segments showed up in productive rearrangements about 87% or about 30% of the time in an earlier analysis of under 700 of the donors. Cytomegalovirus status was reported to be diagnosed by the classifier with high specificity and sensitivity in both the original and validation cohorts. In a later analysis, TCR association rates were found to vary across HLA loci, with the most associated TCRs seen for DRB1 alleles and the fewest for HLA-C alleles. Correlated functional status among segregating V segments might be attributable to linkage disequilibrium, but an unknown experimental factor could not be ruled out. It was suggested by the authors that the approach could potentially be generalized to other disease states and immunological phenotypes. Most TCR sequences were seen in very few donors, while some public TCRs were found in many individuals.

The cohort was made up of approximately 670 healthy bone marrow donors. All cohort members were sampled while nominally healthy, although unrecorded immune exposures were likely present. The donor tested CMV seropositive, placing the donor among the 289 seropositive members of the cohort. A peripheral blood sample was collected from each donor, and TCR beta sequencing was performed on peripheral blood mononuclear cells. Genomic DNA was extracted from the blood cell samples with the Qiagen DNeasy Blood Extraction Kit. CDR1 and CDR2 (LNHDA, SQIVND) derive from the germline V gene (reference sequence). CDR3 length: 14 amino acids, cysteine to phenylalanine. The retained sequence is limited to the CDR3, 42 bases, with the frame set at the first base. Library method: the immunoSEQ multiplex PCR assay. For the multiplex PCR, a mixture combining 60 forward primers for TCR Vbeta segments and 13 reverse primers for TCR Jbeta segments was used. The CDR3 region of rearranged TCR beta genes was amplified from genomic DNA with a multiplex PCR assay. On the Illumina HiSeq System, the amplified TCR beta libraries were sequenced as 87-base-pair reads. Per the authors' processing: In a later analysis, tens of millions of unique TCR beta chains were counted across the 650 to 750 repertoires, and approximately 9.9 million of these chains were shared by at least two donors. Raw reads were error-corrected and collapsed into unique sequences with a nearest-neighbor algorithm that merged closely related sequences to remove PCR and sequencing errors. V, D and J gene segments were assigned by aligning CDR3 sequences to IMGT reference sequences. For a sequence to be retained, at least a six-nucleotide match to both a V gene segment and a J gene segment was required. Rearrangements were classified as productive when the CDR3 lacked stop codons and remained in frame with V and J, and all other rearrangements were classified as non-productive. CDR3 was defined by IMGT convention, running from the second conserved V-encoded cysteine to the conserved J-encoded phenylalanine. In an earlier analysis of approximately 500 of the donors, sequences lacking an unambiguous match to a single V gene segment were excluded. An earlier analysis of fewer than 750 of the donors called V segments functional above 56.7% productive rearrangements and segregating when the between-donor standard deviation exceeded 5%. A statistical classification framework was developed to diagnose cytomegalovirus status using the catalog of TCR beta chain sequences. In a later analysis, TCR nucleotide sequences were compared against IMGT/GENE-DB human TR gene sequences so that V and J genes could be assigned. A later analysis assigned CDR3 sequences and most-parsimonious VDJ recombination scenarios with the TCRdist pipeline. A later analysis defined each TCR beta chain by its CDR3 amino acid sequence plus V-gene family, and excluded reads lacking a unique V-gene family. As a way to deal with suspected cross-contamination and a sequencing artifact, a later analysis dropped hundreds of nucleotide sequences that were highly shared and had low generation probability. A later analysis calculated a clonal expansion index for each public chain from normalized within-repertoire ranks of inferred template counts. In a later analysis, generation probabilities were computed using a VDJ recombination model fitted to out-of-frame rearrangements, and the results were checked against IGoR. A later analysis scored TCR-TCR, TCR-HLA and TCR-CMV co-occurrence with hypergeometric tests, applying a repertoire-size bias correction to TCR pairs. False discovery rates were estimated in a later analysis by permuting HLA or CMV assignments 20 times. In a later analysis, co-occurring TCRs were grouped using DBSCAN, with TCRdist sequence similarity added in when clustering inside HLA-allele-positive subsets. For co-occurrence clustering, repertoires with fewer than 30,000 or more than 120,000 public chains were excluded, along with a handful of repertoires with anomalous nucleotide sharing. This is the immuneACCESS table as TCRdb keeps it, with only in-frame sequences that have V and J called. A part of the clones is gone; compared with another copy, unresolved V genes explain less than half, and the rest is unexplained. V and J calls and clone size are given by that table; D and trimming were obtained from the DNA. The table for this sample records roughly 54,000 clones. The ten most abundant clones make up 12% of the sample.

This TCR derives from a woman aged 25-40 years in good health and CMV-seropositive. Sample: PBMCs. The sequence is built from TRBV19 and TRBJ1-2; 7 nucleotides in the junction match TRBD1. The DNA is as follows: TGTGCCAGTAGTCTAGAAGGGGGCGCGGGTGGCTACACCTTC. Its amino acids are CASSLEGGAGGYTF.